This is a list of T cell receptor beta chains from one sample in a study of regulatory T cells in long-lasting Graves disease. TCRdb independently ran MiXCR on the multiplex PCR reads; one entry per CDR3 protein. Here the sample spans 250,000 or so distinct CDR3 sequences, around 19% being singletons. Another study also made use of these data, one on T cells in Graves' hyperthyroidism and ophthalmopathy.

Material: peripheral blood mononuclear cells (PBMCs), obtained at new diagnosis, from a patient treated with antithyroid drugs. The source is a woman younger than 45 with Graves disease. The CDR3 runs from the conserved cysteine through the conserved F or W. Each record gives: J gene, D gene, V gene, clone size, CDR3 DNA, CDR3 protein. The D gene is left open where the match is weak. Rows give clone size only sometimes, using once, few, many, or a class for an expanded clone.

TRBJ2-2	TRBD1	TRBV29-1	NA	TGCGGCGTTGAAGCAAGACAGGGGACCACCGGGGAGCTGTTTTTT	CGVEARQGTTGELFF
TRBJ1-2	TRBD1	TRBV12-3/TRBV12-4	NA	TGTGCCAGCACTACGACAGGGGGCGGAAGCTATGGCTACACCTTC	CASTTTGGGSYGYTF
TRBJ1-6	TRBD1	TRBV4-1	many	TGCGCCAGCAGATACCTCCTTGAAAAGACAGGGATCAATTCACCCCTCCACTTT	CASRYLLEKTGINSPLHF
TRBJ1-6	NA	TRBV27	many	TGTGCCAGCAGTCCCCCCCCGGGGAATTCACCCCTCCACTTT	CASSPPPGNSPLHF
TRBJ1-2	TRBD1	TRBV20-1	many	TGCAGTGCTTCTGACCCGGGACAGGTGCTCTATGGCTACACCTTC	CSASDPGQVLYGYTF
TRBJ2-7	TRBD1	TRBV15	many	TGTGCCACCAGCAGAGGACAGGGGGTGCCCTACGAGCAGTACTTC	CATSRGQGVPYEQYF
TRBJ2-7	NA	TRBV10-3	many	TGTGCCATCAGTGAGTCGCCCAGCCCGAGTGTGCAGTACTTC	CAISESPSPSVQYF
TRBJ2-1	NA	TRBV7-3	few	TGTGCCAGCAGCTTAGACCTCTTGGGTGAGCAGTTCTTC	CASSLDLLGEQFF
TRBJ1-1	NA	TRBV2	many	TGTGCCAGCAACCTCGGGTACACTGAAGCTTTCTTT	CASNLGYTEAFF
TRBJ1-1	NA	TRBV7-6	many	TGTGCCAGCAGCTTAGCCCAGTTGAACACTGAAGCTTTCTTT	CASSLAQLNTEAFF
TRBJ1-1	NA	TRBV7-9	many	TGTGCCAGCAGCTTAAGTTCGGCGAGGAACACTGAAGCTTTCTTT	CASSLSSARNTEAFF
TRBJ2-7	TRBD2	TRBV29-1	many	TGCAGCGTTGGGCTAGCGGGGTACGAGCAGTACTTC	CSVGLAGYEQYF
TRBJ2-5	NA	TRBV19	many	TGTGCCAGTAGTATCGGACAAGGGGGGAAGACCCAGTACTTC	CASSIGQGGKTQYF
TRBJ2-5	NA	TRBV7-2	many	TGTGCCTCCGGGGAGACCCAGTACTTC	CASGETQYF
TRBJ2-3	TRBD2	TRBV12-3/TRBV12-4	many	TGTGCCAGCAGTCAGACTAGCGGGGGCACAGATACGCAGTATTTT	CASSQTSGGTDTQYF
TRBJ1-4	NA	TRBV4-1	many	TGCGCCAGCAGCCAAGTGGGGCGAGAGGAAAAACTGTTTTTT	CASSQVGREEKLFF
TRBJ2-2	TRBD1	TRBV12-3/TRBV12-4	many	TGTGCCAGCAGAACCGGGACAGGGGTCACCGGGGAGCTGTTTTTT	CASRTGTGVTGELFF
TRBJ2-5	NA	TRBV10-3	NA	TGTGCCATCGGTGGTAGCCCCGGCCAAGAGACCCAGTACTTC	CAIGGSPGQETQYF
TRBJ1-1	TRBD1	TRBV27	many	TGTGCCAGCAGTACCCCAGACAGGGGGTACACTGAAGCTTTCTTT	CASSTPDRGYTEAFF
TRBJ1-1	TRBD1	TRBV4-2	many	TGTGCCAGCAGCCCGAGGGGGCCAGTACTGAACACTGAAGCTTTCTTT	CASSPRGPVLNTEAFF
TRBJ1-4	NA	TRBV2	many	TGTGCCAGCAGCCTGGTGAGGGATGATGAAAAACTGTTTTTT	CASSLVRDDEKLFF
TRBJ2-1	TRBD1	TRBV7-2	NA	TGTGCCAGCAGCGTACCGGGACAGGTAAACAATGAGCAGTTCTTC	CASSVPGQVNNEQFF
TRBJ2-1	TRBD2	TRBV27	NA	TGTGCCAGCAGTTTACTAAGCGGGGGGGCCGGGTACAATGAGCAGTTCTTC	CASSLLSGGAGYNEQFF
TRBJ2-5	TRBD2	TRBV7-9	few	TGTGCCAGCAGCTTGCTGACGGGGGGAGGAGAGACCCAGTACTTC	CASSLLTGGGETQYF
TRBJ2-2	NA	TRBV6-2/TRBV6-3	many	TGTGCCAGCAGCTCCTTGACACTCTCAGGGACCGGGGAGCTGTTTTTT	CASSSLTLSGTGELFF
TRBJ1-5	NA	TRBV29-1	many	TGCAGCGCCCGGGACAACAATCAGCCCCAGCATTTT	CSARDNNQPQHF
TRBJ2-3	NA	TRBV7-9	NA	TGTGCCAGCACCGAACCGACAGGAGAGGATACGCAGTATTTT	CASTEPTGEDTQYF
TRBJ2-2	NA	TRBV6-5	few	TGTGCCAGCAGTTACGCAGGGTGGGACACCGGGGAGCTGTTTTTT	CASSYAGWDTGELFF
TRBJ2-3	NA	TRBV10-2	few	TGCGCCAGCAGTGAGATAGGGATAGAGGATACGCAGTATTTT	CASSEIGIEDTQYF
TRBJ1-1	TRBD1	TRBV9	many	TGTGCTACCGGGACAGAGAACACTGAAGCTTTCTTT	CATGTENTEAFF
TRBJ2-2	NA	TRBV20-1	many	TGCAGTGCTAGACCCGGGGGTACGAACACCGGGGAGCTGTTTTTT	CSARPGGTNTGELFF
TRBJ1-4	NA	TRBV6-5	many	TGTGCCAGCAGTTCTCGCTTATTGAGGGGGATCGAAAAACTGTTTTTT	CASSSRLLRGIEKLFF
TRBJ2-1	TRBD2	TRBV5-1	many	TGCGCCAGCAGCCGAATCCTTAGCGGGGGGGCTAGGGATGAGCAGTTCTTC	CASSRILSGGARDEQFF
TRBJ1-2	TRBD1	TRBV4-1	few	TGCGCCAGCAGCCACAGAAGGGGGCAGGGGGACTATGGCTACACCTTC	CASSHRRGQGDYGYTF
TRBJ1-6	NA	TRBV12-3/TRBV12-4	many	TGTGCCAGCAGACGTCGGACGGGAAGCTCCTATAATTCACCCCTCCACTTT	CASRRRTGSSYNSPLHF
TRBJ2-7	TRBD2	TRBV18	many	TGTGCCAGCTCACCAAGTGTTGCGGGGGGTTCCTACGAGCAGTACTTC	CASSPSVAGGSYEQYF
TRBJ1-1	NA	TRBV6-5	many	TGTGCCAGCAGTTACCCGCAGGGAGGGAGTGAAGCTTTCTTT	CASSYPQGGSEAFF
TRBJ2-2	NA	TRBV5-1	NA	TGCGCCAGCAGCCTACACCCCGGGGAGCTGTTTTTT	CASSLHPGELFF
TRBJ2-3	NA	TRBV6-5	many	TGTGCCAGCAGTTACTCAGCCTCTAGCACAGATACGCAGTATTTT	CASSYSASSTDTQYF
TRBJ1-1	NA	TRBV7-2	many	TGTGCCAGCTACTTTGGGACAATGAACACTGAAGCTTTCTTT	CASYFGTMNTEAFF
TRBJ1-2	NA	TRBV11-3	many	TGTGCCAGCCCTGGAGCGAAGGAGACAGGCATCTATGGCTACACCTTC	CASPGAKETGIYGYTF
TRBJ2-7	TRBD1	TRBV29-1	many	TGCAGCGTTGAAGGGACAGGTGGCGACGAGCAGTACTTC	CSVEGTGGDEQYF
TRBJ2-3	NA	TRBV29-1	many	TGCAGCGTTCGGGTCCAGGGCAGCACAGATACGCAGTATTTT	CSVRVQGSTDTQYF
TRBJ1-4	NA	TRBV20-1	few	TGCAGTGCTAGTAGAGACAAGGGCGCTGGCGAAAAACTGTTTTTT	CSASRDKGAGEKLFF
TRBJ1-1	TRBD1	TRBV3-1	NA	TGTGCCAGCAGCCGTGAGGGGACAGGGGGCCCCACTGAAGCTTTCTTT	CASSREGTGGPTEAFF
TRBJ1-1	NA	TRBV7-8	NA	TGTGCCAGCACCCCTGGACGGGGCCTGAACACTGAAGCTTCCTTT	CASTPGRGLNTEASF
TRBJ2-1	TRBD2	TRBV6-1	many	TGTGCCAGCAGTCGCGGACTAGCGGGGGGGCACTCCTACAATGAGCAGTTCTTC	CASSRGLAGGHSYNEQFF
TRBJ2-5	NA	TRBV19	NA	TGTGCCAGTAGTATCGGGGTCGGAGAGACCCAGTACTTC	CASSIGVGETQYF
TRBJ1-1	NA	TRBV20-1	many	TGCAGTGCTAGAGATGAGGTGGGGGGTGAAGCTTTCTTT	CSARDEVGGEAFF
TRBJ1-2	TRBD1	TRBV6-1	many	TGTGCCAGCAGTGATCCCGGGACAGCCAACTATGGCTACACCTTC	CASSDPGTANYGYTF
TRBJ1-1	TRBD1	TRBV19	many	TGTGCCAGTAGTATGGGACAGGGTGGCACTGAAGCTTTCTTT	CASSMGQGGTEAFF
TRBJ1-1	NA	TRBV4-1	few	TGCGCCAGCAGCCAAGAGACCAGGGGATACGCTGAAGCTTTCTTT	CASSQETRGYAEAFF
TRBJ2-7	NA	TRBV4-1	many	TGCGCCAGCAGCCAAGATCAGGACACACGCTACGAGCAGTACTTC	CASSQDQDTRYEQYF
TRBJ2-1	TRBD2	TRBV6-1	NA	TGTGCCAGCGTCGGTCTTCAGGAGGCCCGAGCGGGGGGCTCCTACAATGAGCAGTTCTTC	CASVGLQEARAGGSYNEQFF
TRBJ1-1	NA	TRBV5-4	many	TGTGCCAGCAGTAAGACGAACACTGAAGCTTTCTTT	CASSKTNTEAFF
TRBJ2-4	NA	TRBV18	many	TGTGCCAGCTCACCATTAGCGGAAAACATTCAGTACTTC	CASSPLAENIQYF
TRBJ1-3	NA	TRBV2	NA	TGTGCCAGCTTAGACAGGTCGAGTGGAAGCACCATATATTTT	CASLDRSSGSTIYF
TRBJ2-1	TRBD1	TRBV12-3/TRBV12-4	few	TGTGCCAGCAGTCTCCTTGGGGACAGGGCCTACAATGAGCAGTTCTTC	CASSLLGDRAYNEQFF
TRBJ2-7	TRBD1	TRBV7-6	NA	TGTGCCAGCAGCTCCCGGGACAGGGGTGGTTACGAGCAGTACTTC	CASSSRDRGGYEQYF
TRBJ1-2	NA	TRBV3-1	many	TGTGCCAGCAGCCAATACGGGGTTCACGGCTACACCTTC	CASSQYGVHGYTF